What follows are 29 T cell receptor beta chains derived from one specimen sequenced in a study of blood T cell repertoires in COVID-19. Profiled with immunoSEQ multiplex PCR; TCRdb holds only in-frame clones, not every one. The sample records roughly 300,000 clones, 80% to 90% being singletons. Material: peripheral blood. All receptors derive from a woman in her forties or fifties who had recovered from COVID-19.

The chain joins TRBV5-1 to TRBJ2-2; 8 nucleotides align to TRBD2. CDR3 size: 16 residues. CDR1 and CDR2 from the germline V gene are SGHRS and YFSETQ. V was clipped by 3 bases and J by 7 bases; unmatched bases: 11. The CDR3: CASSSTLTSVGGELFF. The CDR3 DNA reads TGCGCCAGCAGCTCCACCCTGACTAGCGTGGGCGGGGAGCTGTTTTTT.

The CDR3 reads CASHPDTYEQYF. CDR3 sequence (DNA): TGTGCCAGCCACCCGGACACCTACGAGCAGTACTTC. The chain recombines TRBV28 with TRBJ2-7; D perhaps matches TRBD1 (5 bases). Germline V gene lookup returns CDR1 MDHEN and CDR2 SYDVKM. Between the trimmed V and J ends, which lost 8 bases and 2 bases, there was a span of 10 bases. The CDR3 is 12 residues long.

With regard to this clone: A much larger clone is a single base away; this may be a read error. The V gene is TRBV29-1, the J gene TRBJ2-7; possibly TRBD1 for D (5 bases). The CDR3 length is 13 residues. Trimming removed 4 bases from V and 2 bases from J, with 12 bases in between. Germline loops: CDR1 SQVTM, CDR2 ANQGSEA. DNA for the CDR3: TGCAGCGTTGTTTTAGGGGTGACCTACGAGCAGTACTTC. Translating gives CSVVLGVTYEQYF.

A note on this clone: One junction end disagrees with the germline gene, perhaps due to a read error. V and J are TRBV9 and TRBJ2-7; the D is unclear. The CDR3 contains 13 residues. Germline V gene data show CDR1 as SGDLS and CDR2 as YYNGEE. CDR3 protein: CASSVFPSDEQYF. DNA of the CDR3: TGTGCCAGCAGCGTGTTTCCCTCCGACGAGCAGTACTTC.

This clone was counted a single time. The chain recombines TRBV5-1 with TRBJ2-3; possibly TRBD2 for D (6 bases). The CDR3 contains 12 residues. Germline assignment: CDR1 SGHRS and CDR2 YFSETQ. The V gene lost 5 bases and the J gene lost 5 bases, with 9 bases spanning the gap. CDR3 region: CASRREGDTQYF. CDR3 nucleotides: TGCGCCAGCAGGCGGGAAGGAGATACGCAGTATTTT. Drawing the rest from reference TRBV5-1 and TRBJ2-3, the complete variable domain is KAGVTQTPRYLIKTRGQQVTLSCSPISGHRSVSWYQQTPGQGLQFLFEYFSETQRNKGNFPGRFSGRQFSNSRSEMNVSTLELGDSALYLCASRREGDTQYFGPGTRLTVL.

The chain has TRBV5-1 and TRBJ1-1, with 8 bases aligning to TRBD1. Germline V lookup: CDR1 SGHRS, CDR2 YFSETQ. J gave up 1 base and V 1 base, and 9 bases lay outside the gene matches. The CDR3 runs to 17 residues. CDR3 loop: CASSLMVGRGPNTEAFF. The CDR3 nucleotides read TGCGCCAGCAGCTTGATGGTTGGCAGGGGGCCGAACACTGAAGCTTTCTTT. Supplemented by reference TRBV5-1 and TRBJ1-1, the full variable domain reads KAGVTQTPRYLIKTRGQQVTLSCSPISGHRSVSWYQQTPGQGLQFLFEYFSETQRNKGNFPGRFSGRQFSNSRSEMNVSTLELGDSALYLCASSLMVGRGPNTEAFFGQGTRLTVV.

The chain couples TRBV4-3 to TRBJ2-7, with D tentatively TRBD1 (5 bases). The CDR3 has 15 residues. Trimming removed 1 base from V and 5 bases from J, with 15 bases in between. CDR1 is LGHNA, CDR2 YSLEER, per germline. The CDR3 coding sequence is TGCGCCAGCAGCCAAGGTGGGGCCTCCCTAGACGAGCAGTACTTC. It codes for CASSQGGASLDEQYF.

The V gene is TRBV9, the J gene TRBJ1-1; TRBD1 matches at 9 bases. V lost 1 base to trimming and J lost 4 bases; unmatched junction nucleotides: 14. The germline CDR1 and CDR2 sequences are SGDLS and YYNGEE. This CDR3 is 18 amino acids long. In DNA, the CDR3 is TGTGCCAGCAGCGTAACCTGGACAGGGGATAGGGCCAGCACTGAAGCTTTCTTT. It codes for CASSVTWTGDRASTEAFF.

The chain employs TRBV9 and TRBJ2-3; D is unclear. With 3 bases removed from V and 1 base from J, the gap between germline ends came to 9 bases. The germline CDR1 and CDR2 sequences are SGDLS and YYNGEE. The CDR3 has 14 residues. CDR3 bases: TGTGCCAGCAGCGCCCTACTCGGCACAGATACGCAGTATTTT. It is translated as CASSALLGTDTQYF.

The chain joins TRBV6-2 or TRBV6-3 to TRBJ2-1; D gene unclear. V was trimmed by 2 bases and J by 4 bases, leaving 6 bases between them. The CDR3 loop spans 13 amino acids. Germline values: CDR1 MNHEY, CDR2 SVGEGT. CDR3 in amino acids: CASSYVTYNEQFF. The CDR3 bases are TGTGCCAGCAGTTACGTAACTTACAATGAGCAGTTCTTC.

V gene TRBV5-1 combines with J gene TRBJ1-1; no firm D call. The CDR3 contains 14 residues. Germline V lookup: CDR1 SGHRS, CDR2 YFSETQ. The V end was cut by 4 bases, the J end by 4 bases, with 14 bases between. This CDR3 is CASSLEGGSTEAFF. As DNA, the CDR3 is TGCGCCAGCAGCCTGGAGGGAGGGTCCACTGAAGCTTTCTTT.

The genes are TRBV7-2 and TRBJ1-2, with D maybe TRBD1 (6 bases). Germline V gives CDR1 SGHTA, CDR2 FQGNSA. V was clipped by 5 bases and J by 6 bases, with 19 bases between them. The CDR3 has 15 amino acids. In DNA form, the CDR3 reads TGTGCCAGCAGCCCCCGCTCAGACAGGAAGCATGGCTACACCTTC. As protein: CASSPRSDRKHGYTF.

In its sample, this clone was seen once. This chain links TRBV4-3 with TRBJ2-3; the match to TRBD2 covers 11 bases. J lost 3 bases, V lost 3 bases, and 5 bases had no gene match. This CDR3 has 16 amino acids. Germline CDR1 LGHNA, CDR2 YSLEER. The CDR3 region has the DNA TGCGCCAGCAGCCAGATGACTAGCGGGGTGACAGATACGCAGTATTTT. It codes for CASSQMTSGVTDTQYF.

This rearrangement joins TRBV11-2 to TRBJ2-1; 11 bases are a match to TRBD2. The germline V gene encodes CDR1 SGHAT and CDR2 FQNNGV. V dropped 5 bases and J dropped 4; count of bases not matched to a gene: 4. The CDR3 consists of 15 residues. DNA for the CDR3: TGTGCCAGCAGCCTCCGACTAGCGGGATACAATGAGCAGTTCTTC. The encoded protein is CASSLRLAGYNEQFF.

This clone was observed a handful of times. The V call is TRBV7-3, the J call TRBJ2-1, with TRBD2 identical over 10 bases. The ends lost 7 bases at V and 7 bases at J; junction bases unmatched: 10. The CDR3 covers 15 residues. Germline V gene data show CDR1 as SGHTA and CDR2 as FQGTGA. CDR3: CASTRLAGVGNEQFF. For the CDR3, the DNA is TGTGCCAGCACACGCCTAGCGGGAGTCGGAAATGAGCAGTTCTTC.

The chain is built from TRBV6-6 and TRBJ1-3; maybe TRBD1 (5 bases). CDR1 is MNHNY, CDR2 SVGAGI, per germline (reference sequence). CDR3 length equals 16 residues. V lost 0 bases, J lost 0 bases, and 9 bases lay in between. CDR3: CASSYSSGASGNTIYF. DNA for the CDR3: TGTGCCAGCAGTTACTCGAGCGGGGCCTCTGGAAACACCATATATTTT.

Comment on this clone: Other DNA sequences of this sample code for an identical CDR3. CDR3 DNA: TGCGCCAGCAGCTTGGCCGTCAGGAACACTGAAGCTTTCTTT. It is translated as CASSLAVRNTEAFF. V and J are TRBV5-1 and TRBJ1-1, with unresolved D. Germline CDR1 and CDR2: SGHRS and YFSETQ. Trimming removed 0 bases at V and 1 base at J, with 7 bases between. This CDR3 region has 14 residues. The full variable domain, completed using reference TRBV5-1 and TRBJ1-1, is KAGVTQTPRYLIKTRGQQVTLSCSPISGHRSVSWYQQTPGQGLQFLFEYFSETQRNKGNFPGRFSGRQFSNSRSEMNVSTLELGDSALYLCASSLAVRNTEAFFGQGTRLTVV.

This clone was seen only once. The rearrangement uses TRBV2 and TRBJ2-7, with D possibly being TRBD2 (6 bases). The CDR3 totals 15 residues. With 1 base removed from V and 5 bases from J, the gap between germline ends came to 15 bases. Germline lookup yields CDR1 SNHLY and CDR2 FYNNEI. Written as DNA, the CDR3 is TGTGCCAGCAGTGAAGGAACGGGGGACGTCCACGAGCAGTACTTC. Translated: CASSEGTGDVHEQYF.

The rearrangement links TRBV4-1 to TRBJ2-2, with D perhaps matching TRBD2 (6 bases). The CDR3 is 14 amino acids. From germline, CDR1 is MGHRA and CDR2 YSYEKL. The V gene lost 4 bases and the J gene lost 4 bases, with 10 bases spanning the gap. CDR3 amino acids: CASSPNGGTGELFF. CDR3 nucleotide sequence: TGCGCCAGCAGCCCAAACGGGGGCACCGGGGAGCTGTTTTTT.

This clone came up once. V gene TRBV27 combines with J gene TRBJ2-2, with D uncertain. The length of the CDR3 is 14 residues. The germline CDR1 and CDR2 sequences are MNHEY and SMNVEV (reference sequence). Trimming removed 3 bases at V and 5 bases at J, with 10 bases between. Written as DNA, the CDR3 is TGTGCCAGCAGTTTTTTGGGCCTTACCGGGGAGCTGTTTTTT. Translated: CASSFLGLTGELFF.

This chain uses TRBV7-6 with TRBJ1-2; no clear D. CDR1 is SGHVS, CDR2 FNYEAQ, per germline. Trimming took off 2 bases at V and 3 bases at J, with 7 bases between the two ends. This CDR3 is 13 amino acids long. Here the CDR3 reads CASSLSRDYGYTF. Here the CDR3 DNA reads TGTGCCAGCAGCTTATCGAGGGACTATGGCTACACCTTC.

V gene TRBV24-1 combines with J gene TRBJ1-4, with a possible D match to TRBD1 (5 bases). This CDR3 has 15 residues. Trimming cost V 3 bases and J 7 bases, with 14 bases left between them. Germline loops: CDR1 KGHDR, CDR2 SFDVKD. In nucleotides, the CDR3 is TGTGCCACCAGTGATCCGACAGCTTCGGGTGAAAAACTGTTTTTT. It specifies CATSDPTASGEKLFF.

This clone appeared once. V gene TRBV28 combines with J gene TRBJ1-6; TRBD1 matches 9 bases. The germline CDR1 and CDR2 sequences are MDHEN and SYDVKM. The J segment lost 7 bases and the V segment lost 5 bases, leaving 9 bases of the junction unmatched. CDR3 length equals 16 residues. The CDR3 DNA follows: TGTGCCAGCAGTAGACCGGGACAGGGAGGCAATTCACCCCTCCACTTT. Residues: CASSRPGQGGNSPLHF. The whole variable domain, filled in from reference TRBV28 and TRBJ1-6, reads DVKVTQSSRYLVKRTGEKVFLECVQDMDHENMFWYRQDPGLGLRLIYFSYDVKMKEKGDIPEGYSVSREKKERFSLILESASTNQTSMYLCASSRPGQGGNSPLHFGNGTRLTVT.

The gene calls are TRBV5-1 and TRBJ2-5; 9 nucleotides agree with TRBD2. J gave up 7 bases and V 0 bases, and 10 bases lay outside the gene matches. There are 16 residues in the CDR3. Germline V lookup: CDR1 SGHRS, CDR2 YFSETQ. The CDR3 sequence is CASSLVGTSSLGTQYF. The CDR3 coding sequence is TGCGCCAGCAGCTTGGTAGGGACTAGCAGTCTTGGGACCCAGTACTTC.

The rearrangement uses TRBV12-5 and TRBJ2-3; D possibly corresponds to TRBD2 (6 bases). V dropped 6 bases and J dropped 8 bases, with 21 bases sitting between them. CDR1 LGHNT and CDR2 FRNRAP come from the germline V gene. The CDR3 has 15 amino acids. The CDR3 loop reads CASGQGAGKTVTQYF. Written as DNA, the CDR3 is TGTGCTAGTGGCCAAGGGGCGGGGAAAACCGTTACGCAGTATTTT. The whole variable domain, filled in from reference TRBV12-5 and TRBJ2-3, reads DARVTQTPRHKVTEMGQEVTMRCQPILGHNTVFWYRQTMMQGLELLAYFRNRAPLDDSGMPKDRFSAEMPDATLATLKIQPSEPRDSAVYFCASGQGAGKTVTQYFGPGTRLTVL.

This clone has just one count. This sequence joins TRBV7-2 and TRBJ2-5; 8 bases match TRBD2. Germline V gene data show CDR1 as SGHTA and CDR2 as FQGNSA. The CDR3 is 14 residues long. V lost 1 base, J lost 5 bases, and 3 bases stayed unmatched. The CDR3 loop is CASSLVTSVETQYF. In DNA, the CDR3 is TGTGCCAGCAGCTTAGTGACTAGCGTTGAGACCCAGTACTTC.

This clone was picked up one time. The genes are TRBV5-6 and TRBJ1-4; 8 bases fit TRBD1. This CDR3 has 15 residues. Trimming at V came to 4 bases and at J to 8 bases, leaving 10 bases not matched to a gene. CDR1 is SGHDT, CDR2 YYEEEE, per germline. This CDR3 reads CASSPGQGRGEKLFF. CDR3 in DNA: TGTGCCAGCAGCCCCGGACAGGGAAGAGGGGAAAAACTGTTTTTT.

J is TRBJ2-1 and V is TRBV19, with D uncertain. There are 15 residues in the CDR3. Germline CDR1 and CDR2: LNHDA and SQIVND (reference sequence). V gave up 2 bases and J gave up 4 bases, with 12 bases separating them. CDR3 in DNA: TGTGCCAGTAGTATACGAATAGTATCGTACAATGAGCAGTTCTTC. Translating gives CASSIRIVSYNEQFF.

The gene calls are TRBV5-1 and TRBJ2-3; the match to TRBD2 covers 11 bases. The CDR3 totals 16 residues. Germline lookup yields CDR1 SGHRS and CDR2 YFSETQ. The V and J ends lost 7 bases and 2 bases, in that order; junction bases with no gene match: 9. For the CDR3, the DNA is TGCGCCAGCGCCCAGGGACTAGCGGCCAACACAGATACGCAGTATTTT. Translated, it gives CASAQGLAANTDTQYF.